The source of this T cell receptor beta chain is a study of blood T cell repertoires in COVID-19. Seattle patients were enrolled while actively infected and followed longitudinally. The method was immunoSEQ multiplex PCR; TCRdb's version includes in-frame clones alone and lacks a portion of them. Among roughly 480,000 clones listed, 85% to 90% were seen once. Germline V lookup: CDR1 SGHVS, CDR2 FQNEAQ. This CDR3 has 15 amino acids. Germline trimming cut 7 bases from V and 6 bases from J; bases unmatched to any gene: 10. This clonotype originated in a man between 18 and 35 years old with COVID-19, enrolled during active disease. Material: peripheral blood. V and J are TRBV7-8 and TRBJ2-3, with 10 nucleotides matching TRBD2. The CDR3 sequence: CASNPERGGGDTQYF. DNA for the CDR3: TGTGCCAGCAACCCCGAGCGGGGGGGCGGGGATACGCAGTATTTT. Full variable domain (remainder filled in from reference TRBV7-8 and TRBJ2-3): GAGVSQSPRYKVAKRGQDVALRCDPISGHVSLFWYQQALGQGPEFLTYFQNEAQLDKSGLPSDRFFAERPEGSVSTLKIQRTQQEDSAVYLCASNPERGGGDTQYFGPGTRLTVL.